Below, 2 T cell receptor beta chains from the same sample are listed, as sequenced in a study of blood T cell repertoires in COVID-19. The data were produced by immunoSEQ multiplex PCR, yet TCRdb's version contains in-frame clones alone and is incomplete. The sample yields approximately 30,000 clones, approximately 91% seen once. Material for sequencing was peripheral blood. The receptor source for this set is a human donor in a cohort sampled during active COVID-19.

This clone was recorded once. This chain links TRBV5-1 with TRBJ1-2; 7 nucleotides align to TRBD1. The CDR3 totals 15 residues. V was pared by 4 bases and J by 8 bases, with 14 bases of the junction left unmatched. The germline V gene has CDR1 SGHRS and CDR2 YFSETQ. The CDR3, as DNA: TGCGCCAGCAGCCCAGGAATACAGGGGAGCGGAGGCTACACCTTC. This codes for CASSPGIQGSGGYTF.

The V call is TRBV18, the J call TRBJ1-1; a weak D match, TRBD1 (5 bases). This CDR3 has 15 residues. The ends were cut back, 3 bases at V and 2 bases at J, with 13 bases in the middle. Looked up from germline, CDR1 is KGHSH and CDR2 is LQKENI. The CDR3 region has the DNA TGTGCCAGCTCACCGGGACTCGACAGAAACACTGAAGCTTTCTTT. The encoded protein is CASSPGLDRNTEAFF.